This T cell receptor beta chain was recovered during a study of blood T cell repertoires in COVID-19. The CDR3 has 15 residues. The assay was immunoSEQ multiplex PCR, and TCRdb's table has in-frame clones only and misses some. The table records 250,000 to 300,000 clones, 88% of them present only once. While infection was still active, Seattle patients were enrolled and then followed longitudinally. The clonotype comes from a woman aged 25 to 39 with COVID-19, enrolled during active disease. The chain employs TRBV21-1 and TRBJ2-3; the table's D gene call, TRBD1, was not cross checked with the DNA. TRBV21-1 is noted as a pseudogene. What was sequenced was peripheral blood. CDR3 in DNA: TGTGCCAGCAGCATACAGGCTAGGTTTCCAGATACGCAGTATTTT. As protein: CASSIQARFPDTQYF.